The next 27 T cell receptor beta chains were all read from a single sample in a study of beta chain features in type 1 diabetes. Study-wide results and caveats: The study found moderately but significantly shorter TCRB CDR3s in all four CD4+ subsets of Type 1 diabetes patients.

Expressed TCRB transcripts were sequenced because the entire RNA isolate underwent reverse transcription. Profiling relied on immunoSEQ multiplex PCR, and the TCRdb table lists in-frame clones only, not all of them. The table shows 100,000 to 150,000 clones, with over 15% occurring only once. Their target antigens are unknown. The specimen was central memory CD4+ T cells from blood. The receptors shown here come from a man aged 30 to 39 with type 1 diabetes.

This clone was recorded a few times. The chain is built from TRBV25-1 and TRBJ2-2; TRBD1 might be the D (6 bases). The germline V gene has CDR1 MGHDK and CDR2 SYGVNS. CDR3 size: 14 residues. Trimming took 3 bases from V and 5 from J, leaving 10 bases between them. CDR3 nucleotides: TGTGCCAGCAGTGATAACAGGGCTACCGGGGAGCTGTTTTTT. Its protein is CASSDNRATGELFF.

V and J are TRBV4-1 and TRBJ2-1; 7 bases agree with TRBD2. Trimming at V came to 0 bases and at J to 2 bases, leaving 4 bases not matched to a gene. The CDR3 extends over 16 amino acids. From germline, CDR1 is MGHRA and CDR2 YSYEKL. The CDR3 DNA sequence: TGCGCCAGCAGCCAAGACGCAAGCGGGACCTACAATGAGCAGTTCTTC. This encodes CASSQDASGTYNEQFF.

This clone was recorded a few times. V usage is TRBV6-5 and J usage is TRBJ1-2; 9 positions match TRBD1. Germline values: CDR1 MNHEY, CDR2 SVGAGI. J lost 4 bases, V lost 2 bases, and 5 bases had no gene match. The length of the CDR3 is 15 residues. This CDR3 reads CASSYEAGQGYGYTF. CDR3 in DNA: TGTGCCAGCAGTTACGAGGCGGGACAGGGCTATGGCTACACCTTC.

This clone was counted at least ten times. The chain recombines TRBV11-2 with TRBJ2-7, with D possibly TRBD1 on 6 matching bases. With 4 bases removed from V and 2 bases from J, the gap between germline ends came to 21 bases. Germline-derived CDR1 and CDR2 are SGHAT and FQNNGV. CDR3 size: 17 residues. DNA of the CDR3: TGTGCCAGCAGCTCCCTAGGTAGGGCGGACAGTCCCTACGAGCAGTACTTC. This sequence encodes CASSSLGRADSPYEQYF.

This clone came up a few times. This rearrangement joins TRBV30 to TRBJ2-6; no definite D call. Deletions cut 1 base from V and 9 bases from J, with 16 bases between. Germline V gene data show CDR1 as GTSNPN and CDR2 as SVGIG (reference sequence). The CDR3 is made up of 15 amino acids. CDR3 nucleotides: TGTGCCTGGAGTGCCGCAGCTGTAGGGTACAACGTCCTGACTTTC. It encodes CAWSAAAVGYNVLTF.

This clone was seen only a few times. The chain employs TRBV11-2 and TRBJ2-2, with 10 bases that match TRBD2. The CDR3 has 16 amino acids. J gave up 3 bases and V 5 bases, and 6 bases lay outside the gene matches. Looked up from germline, CDR1 is SGHAT and CDR2 is FQNNGV. The CDR3 sequence is CASSPLAGGHTGELFF. For the CDR3, the DNA is TGTGCCAGCAGCCCCTTAGCGGGGGGACACACCGGGGAGCTGTTTTTT. Full variable domain (missing parts from reference TRBV11-2 and TRBJ2-2): EAGVAQSPRYKIIEKRQSVAFWCNPISGHATLYWYQQILGQGPKLLIQFQNNGVVDDSQLPKDRFSAERLKGVDSTLKIQPAKLEDSAVYLCASSPLAGGHTGELFFGEGSRLTVL.

Concerning this clone itself: With a far larger clone one base away, a read error is the likely cause. The rearrangement links TRBV7-2 to TRBJ1-1; no clear D gene. V shed 1 base and J shed 1 base, with 4 bases lying between them. The CDR3 is 13 residues long. Germline V CDR1 and CDR2: SGHTA, FQGNSA. This CDR3 is CASSLERNTEAFF. As DNA, the CDR3 is TGTGCCAGCAGCTTAGAGCGGAACACTGAAGCTTTCTTT.

V is TRBV19 and J is TRBJ2-7; the D gene is possibly TRBD1 (5 bases). CDR1 and CDR2 (germline): LNHDA, SQIVND (reference sequence). The CDR3 is 14 residues long. V dropped 5 bases and J dropped 0 bases, with 11 bases sitting between them. The CDR3 region is CASSDSSISYEQYF. Written as DNA, the CDR3 is TGTGCCAGTAGTGACAGTTCCATCTCCTACGAGCAGTACTTC.

The rearrangement joins TRBV6-5 to TRBJ2-4; perhaps TRBD1 as D (6 bases). This CDR3 contains 14 residues. Trimming stripped 4 bases from V and 2 bases from J, with 9 bases between. Looked up from germline, CDR1 is MNHEY and CDR2 is SVGAGI. The CDR3 sequence is CASSLGHTKNIQYF. The CDR3 region has the DNA TGTGCCAGCAGTTTGGGACACACCAAAAACATTCAGTACTTC.

The CDR3, as DNA: TGTGCCAGCAGCTTAGAAGGGGAACGCGGTGAGCAGTTCTTC. It encodes CASSLEGERGEQFF. The V and J genes are TRBV7-8 and TRBJ2-1; D perhaps matches TRBD1 (5 bases). V gave up 1 base and J gave up 9 bases, with 13 bases separating them. Germline V gene data show CDR1 as SGHVS and CDR2 as FQNEAQ. The CDR3 is 14 residues long.

This clone has only a few counts. The chain is built from TRBV19 and TRBJ2-3; 12 nucleotides agree with TRBD2. The V segment lost 3 bases and the J segment 0 bases; nucleotides outside the gene matches: 10. CDR3 length: 19 residues. Germline CDR1 and CDR2: LNHDA and SQIVND (reference sequence). This CDR3 reads CASSIPTGGLAGSTDTQYF. CDR3 coding DNA: TGTGCCAGTAGTATCCCCACCGGCGGACTAGCGGGGAGCACAGATACGCAGTATTTT.

This clone has more than one count but fewer than ten. This rearrangement joins TRBV6-5 to TRBJ2-7; tentatively, D is TRBD2 (6 bases). The germline V and J ends were trimmed by 6 bases and 3 bases, with 9 bases remaining between them. Germline V gives CDR1 MNHEY, CDR2 SVGAGI. The CDR3 is 12 residues long. The CDR3 DNA is TGTGCCAGCAGCCCGGGACTCTACGAGCAGTACTTC. This sequence encodes CASSPGLYEQYF.

The CDR3 DNA is TGTGCCAGCAGCGCTTGGGGAGACTGGGACACAGATACGCAGTATTTT. Residues: CASSAWGDWDTDTQYF. The chain employs TRBV7-9 and TRBJ2-3; TRBD2 might be the D (5 bases). Germline CDR1 and CDR2: SEHNR and FQNEAQ (reference sequence). Deletions cut 5 bases from V and 2 bases from J, with 17 bases between. This CDR3 has 16 amino acids.

This clone was counted only a few times. V usage is TRBV5-1 and J usage is TRBJ1-2; D remains unclear. Germline V gene sequence: CDR1 SGHRS, CDR2 YFSETQ. CDR3 length: 12 residues. V shed 0 bases and J shed 5 bases, with 5 bases lying between them. In nucleotides, the CDR3 is TGCGCCAGCAGCTTGGGGGCTTATGGCTACACCTTC. It specifies CASSLGAYGYTF.

This clone was observed at least ten times. V gene TRBV5-4 combines with J gene TRBJ2-3; TRBD1 matches 9 bases. CDR1 and CDR2 from the germline V gene are SGHNT and YYREEE (reference sequence). The V and J ends lost 5 bases and 1 base, in that order; junction bases with no gene match: 8. This CDR3 comprises 16 residues. The CDR3 loop is CASRAGTGTGTDTQYF. The CDR3, as DNA: TGTGCCAGCAGAGCCGGGACAGGGACGGGCACAGATACGCAGTATTTT.

Only a few counts were recorded for this clone. The gene calls are TRBV5-1 and TRBJ2-6; D remains unclear. The CDR3 loop spans 15 amino acids. Germline CDR1 and CDR2: SGHRS and YFSETQ. Trimming took 4 bases from V and 0 from J, leaving 8 bases between them. DNA of the CDR3: TGCGCCAGCAGCCTGATGACCTCTGGGGCCAACGTCCTGACTTTC. Translation: CASSLMTSGANVLTF.

The CDR3 protein is CASSLGELETQYF. CDR3 nucleotides: TGTGCCAGCAGCTTAGGAGAATTGGAGACCCAGTACTTC. The chain couples TRBV7-2 to TRBJ2-5; unclear D gene. The germline gives CDR1 SGHTA, CDR2 FQGNSA. The CDR3 contains 13 residues. V lost 1 base and J lost 5, with 8 bases in between.

This clone was found a few times. The chain employs TRBV25-1 and TRBJ1-2; D unresolved. Trimming shortened V by 0 bases and J by 2 bases, and 7 bases separated the two germline ends. CDR3 length: 14 residues. Per germline, CDR1 MGHDK and CDR2 SYGVNS. As DNA, the CDR3 is TGTGCCAGCAGTGAATATCGGCAGAACTATGGCTACACCTTC. This gives the protein CASSEYRQNYGYTF.

This clone was seen a handful of times. This chain joins TRBV2 and TRBJ2-5; 7 bases align to TRBD2. Germline trimming cut 6 bases from V and 3 bases from J; bases unmatched to any gene: 10. The CDR3 consists of 15 residues. CDR1 and CDR2 from the germline V gene are SNHLY and FYNNEI. The DNA of the CDR3 is TGTGCCAGCAGGGGGCCGACAACTAGCGAAGAGACCCAGTACTTC. Translated, it gives CASRGPTTSEETQYF.

This sequence joins TRBV1 and TRBJ2-3; the tabulated D call, TRBD2, remains unverified against the DNA. TRBV1 is marked as a pseudogene. The CDR3 consists of 15 residues. The CDR3 nucleotides are TGCACCAGCAGCCTCAGCTCGTCTCCGAGGGATACGCAGTATTTT. As protein: CTSSLSSSPRDTQYF.

This clone has more than one count but fewer than ten. V is TRBV7-2 and J is TRBJ1-2; possibly TRBD1 for D (5 bases). The CDR3 extends over 16 amino acids. CDR1 SGHTA and CDR2 FQGNSA come from the germline V gene. V lost 4 bases and J 1 base, leaving 16 bases between the germline ends. The CDR3 DNA sequence: TGTGCCAGCAGCTGGGTTGGCGGGGCCGATAACTATGGCTACACCTTC. This encodes CASSWVGGADNYGYTF. The full variable domain, with the rest looked up from reference TRBV7-2 and TRBJ1-2, is GAGVSQSPSNKVTEKGKDVELRCDPISGHTALYWYRQSLGQGLEFLIYFQGNSAPDKSGLPSDRFSAERTGGSVSTLTIQRTQQEDSAVYLCASSWVGGADNYGYTFGSGTRLTVV.

V usage is TRBV10-3 and J usage is TRBJ2-5; D is ambiguous. Germline-derived CDR1 and CDR2 are ENHRY and SYGVKD. Trimming pared 4 bases from V and 0 bases from J, leaving 3 bases between. The CDR3 is 12 amino acids. In DNA, the CDR3 is TGTGCCATCAGTGGGAACCAAGAGACCCAGTACTTC. This encodes CAISGNQETQYF.

This chain joins TRBV6-5 and TRBJ1-2; 8 bases match TRBD1. The J segment lost 5 bases and the V segment lost 4 bases, leaving 6 bases of the junction unmatched. In germline, CDR1 is MNHEY, CDR2 SVGAGI. The CDR3 consists of 14 residues. The CDR3 DNA is TGTGCCAGCAGTTCCGGACAGGGACGTTATGGCTACACCTTC. This encodes CASSSGQGRYGYTF.

A few counts support this clone. The chain links TRBV18 to TRBJ2-1; D is undetermined. The V and J ends lost 2 bases and 7 bases respectively, with 9 bases between them. The length of the CDR3 is 13 residues. Germline values: CDR1 KGHSH, CDR2 LQKENI. CDR3 bases: TGTGCCAGCTCACCATTACGAGAAAATGAGCAGTTCTTC. Its protein product is CASSPLRENEQFF. The full variable domain, in which reference TRBV18 and TRBJ2-1 provide the parts outside the CDR3, is NAGVMQNPRHLVRRRGQEARLRCSPMKGHSHVYWYRQLPEEGLKFMVYLQKENIIDESGMPKERFSAEFPKEGPSILRIQQVVRGDSAAYFCASSPLRENEQFFGPGTRLTVL.

The V call is TRBV7-2, the J call TRBJ2-3; 7 positions match TRBD1. Looked up from germline, CDR1 is SGHTA and CDR2 is FQGNSA. J was trimmed by 7 bases and V by 5 bases; bases with no gene match: 12. The length of the CDR3 is 15 residues. The chain's CDR3 is CASSPGQVQGHTQYF. DNA for the CDR3: TGTGCCAGCAGCCCTGGACAGGTTCAGGGTCATACGCAGTATTTT.

The rearrangement uses TRBV18 and TRBJ2-2; D gene unclear. Trimming shortened V by 2 bases and J by 1 base, and 11 bases separated the two germline ends. The CDR3 has 16 residues. CDR1 is KGHSH, CDR2 LQKENI, per germline. For the CDR3, the DNA is TGTGCCAGCTCACCAGTACTGGACCTGAACACCGGGGAGCTGTTTTTT. Encoded protein: CASSPVLDLNTGELFF.

The V call is TRBV29-1, the J call TRBJ2-5; D call uncertain. The DNA end favors TRBJ2-7, so the J call may be wrong. The CDR3 runs 13 residues. From germline, CDR1 is SQVTM and CDR2 ANQGSEA. The chain's CDR3 is CSVGFDRSYEQYF. The CDR3 DNA sequence: TGCAGCGTTGGTTTTGACCGTTCCTACGAGCAGTACTTC.